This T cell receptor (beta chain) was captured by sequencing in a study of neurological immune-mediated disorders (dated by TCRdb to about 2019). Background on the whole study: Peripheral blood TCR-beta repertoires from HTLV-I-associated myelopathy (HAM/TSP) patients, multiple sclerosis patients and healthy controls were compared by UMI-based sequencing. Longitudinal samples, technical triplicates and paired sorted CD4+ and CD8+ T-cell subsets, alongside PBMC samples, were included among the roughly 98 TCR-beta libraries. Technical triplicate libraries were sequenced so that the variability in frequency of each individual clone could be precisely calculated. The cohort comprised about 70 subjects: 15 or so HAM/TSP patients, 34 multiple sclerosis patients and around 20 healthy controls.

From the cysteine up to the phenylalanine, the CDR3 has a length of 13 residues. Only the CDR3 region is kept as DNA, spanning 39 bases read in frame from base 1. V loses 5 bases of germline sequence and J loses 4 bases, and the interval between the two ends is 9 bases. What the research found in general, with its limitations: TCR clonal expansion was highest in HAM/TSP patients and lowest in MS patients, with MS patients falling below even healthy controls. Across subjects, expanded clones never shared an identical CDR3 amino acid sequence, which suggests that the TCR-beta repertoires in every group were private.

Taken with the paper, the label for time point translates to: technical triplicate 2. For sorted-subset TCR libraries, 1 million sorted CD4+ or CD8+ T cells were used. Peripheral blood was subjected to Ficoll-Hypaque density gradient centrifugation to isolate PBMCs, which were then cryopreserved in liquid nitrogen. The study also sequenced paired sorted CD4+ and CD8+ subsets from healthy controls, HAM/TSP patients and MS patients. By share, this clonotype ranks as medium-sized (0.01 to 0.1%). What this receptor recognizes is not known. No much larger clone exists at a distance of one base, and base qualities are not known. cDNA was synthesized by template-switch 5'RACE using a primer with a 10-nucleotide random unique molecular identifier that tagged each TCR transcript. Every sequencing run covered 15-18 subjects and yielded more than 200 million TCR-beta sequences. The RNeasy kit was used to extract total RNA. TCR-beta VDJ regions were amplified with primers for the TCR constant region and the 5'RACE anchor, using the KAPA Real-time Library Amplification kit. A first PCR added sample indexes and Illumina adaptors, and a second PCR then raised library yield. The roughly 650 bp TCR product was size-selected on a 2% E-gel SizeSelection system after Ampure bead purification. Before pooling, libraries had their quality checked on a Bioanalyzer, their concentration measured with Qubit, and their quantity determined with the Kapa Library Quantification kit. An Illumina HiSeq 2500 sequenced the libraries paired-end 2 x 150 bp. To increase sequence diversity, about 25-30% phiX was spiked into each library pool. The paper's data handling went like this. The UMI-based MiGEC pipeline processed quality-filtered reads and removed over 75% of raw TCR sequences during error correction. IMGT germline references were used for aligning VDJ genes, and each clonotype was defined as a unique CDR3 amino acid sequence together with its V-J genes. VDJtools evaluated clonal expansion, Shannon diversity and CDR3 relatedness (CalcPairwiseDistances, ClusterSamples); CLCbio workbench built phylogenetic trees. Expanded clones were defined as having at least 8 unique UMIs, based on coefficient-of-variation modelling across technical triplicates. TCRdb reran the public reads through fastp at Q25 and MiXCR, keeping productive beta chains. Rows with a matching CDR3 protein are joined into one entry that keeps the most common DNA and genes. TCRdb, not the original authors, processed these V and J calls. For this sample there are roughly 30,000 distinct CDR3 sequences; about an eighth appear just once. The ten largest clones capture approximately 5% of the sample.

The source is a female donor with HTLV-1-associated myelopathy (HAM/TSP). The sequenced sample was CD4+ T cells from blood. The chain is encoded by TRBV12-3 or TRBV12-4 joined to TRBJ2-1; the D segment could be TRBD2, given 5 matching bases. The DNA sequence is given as TGTGCCAGCAGTCCAGGACTGTACAATGAGCAGTTCTTC. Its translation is CASSPGLYNEQFF.